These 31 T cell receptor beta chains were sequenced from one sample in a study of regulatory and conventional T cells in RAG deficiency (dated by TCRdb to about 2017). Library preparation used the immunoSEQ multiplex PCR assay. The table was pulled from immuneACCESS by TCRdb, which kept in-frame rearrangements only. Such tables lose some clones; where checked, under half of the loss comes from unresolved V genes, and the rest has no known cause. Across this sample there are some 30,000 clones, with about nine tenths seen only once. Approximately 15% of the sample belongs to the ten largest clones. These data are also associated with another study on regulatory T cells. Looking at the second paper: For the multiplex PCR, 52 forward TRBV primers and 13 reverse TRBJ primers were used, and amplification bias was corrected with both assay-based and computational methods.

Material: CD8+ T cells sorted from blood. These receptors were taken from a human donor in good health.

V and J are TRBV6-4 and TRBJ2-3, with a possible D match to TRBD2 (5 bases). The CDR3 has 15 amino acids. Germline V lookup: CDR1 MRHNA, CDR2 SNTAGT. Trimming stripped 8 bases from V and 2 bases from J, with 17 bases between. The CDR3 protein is CASSEGRIDTDTQYF. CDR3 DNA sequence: TGTGCCAGCTCCGAGGGCAGGATAGACACAGATACGCAGTATTTT.

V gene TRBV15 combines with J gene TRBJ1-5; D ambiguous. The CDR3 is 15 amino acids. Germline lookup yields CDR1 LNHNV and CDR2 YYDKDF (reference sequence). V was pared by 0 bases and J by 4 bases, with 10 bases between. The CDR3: CATSRDRAGNQPQHF. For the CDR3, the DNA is TGTGCCACCAGCAGAGATCGCGCAGGTAATCAGCCCCAGCATTTT.

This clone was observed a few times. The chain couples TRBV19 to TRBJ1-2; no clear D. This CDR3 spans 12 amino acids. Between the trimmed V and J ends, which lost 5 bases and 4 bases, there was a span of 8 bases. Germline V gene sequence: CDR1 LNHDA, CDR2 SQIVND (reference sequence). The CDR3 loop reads CASSPGIYGYTF. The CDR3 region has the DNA TGTGCCAGTAGTCCAGGAATCTATGGCTACACCTTC.

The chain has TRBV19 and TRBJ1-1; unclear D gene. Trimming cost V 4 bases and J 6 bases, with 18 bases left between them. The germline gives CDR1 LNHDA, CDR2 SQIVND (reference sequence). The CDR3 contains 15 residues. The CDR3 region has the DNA TGTGCCAGTAGTAGTAATTTTGGCCAGCGAGCTGAAGCTTTCTTT. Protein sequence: CASSSNFGQRAEAFF.

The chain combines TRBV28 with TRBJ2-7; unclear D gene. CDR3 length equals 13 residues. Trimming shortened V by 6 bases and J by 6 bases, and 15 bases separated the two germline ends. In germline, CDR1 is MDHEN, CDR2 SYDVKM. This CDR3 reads CASSYSTSPEQYF. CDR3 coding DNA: TGTGCCAGCAGCTACAGCACCTCACCCGAGCAGTACTTC.

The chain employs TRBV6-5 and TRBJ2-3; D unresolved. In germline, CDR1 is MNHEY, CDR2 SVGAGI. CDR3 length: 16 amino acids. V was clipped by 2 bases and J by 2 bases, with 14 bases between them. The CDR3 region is CASSYHSQDLTDTQYF. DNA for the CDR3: TGTGCCAGCAGTTACCACTCTCAGGATCTCACAGATACGCAGTATTTT.

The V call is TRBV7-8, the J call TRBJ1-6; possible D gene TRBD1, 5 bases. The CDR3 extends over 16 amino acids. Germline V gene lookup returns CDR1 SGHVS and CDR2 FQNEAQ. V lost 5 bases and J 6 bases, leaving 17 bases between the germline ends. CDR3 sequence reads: CASSPIPGTSNSPLHF. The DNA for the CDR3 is TGTGCCAGCAGCCCTATTCCCGGGACCAGTAATTCACCCCTCCACTTT.

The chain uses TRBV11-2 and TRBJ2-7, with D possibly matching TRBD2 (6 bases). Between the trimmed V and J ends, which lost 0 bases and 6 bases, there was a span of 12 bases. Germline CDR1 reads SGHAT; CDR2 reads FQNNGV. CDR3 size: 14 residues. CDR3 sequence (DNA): TGTGCCAGCAGCTTAGATCCCACTAGCCCCGAGCAGTACTTC. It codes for CASSLDPTSPEQYF. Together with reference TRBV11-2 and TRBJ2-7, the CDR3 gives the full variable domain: EAGVAQSPRYKIIEKRQSVAFWCNPISGHATLYWYQQILGQGPKLLIQFQNNGVVDDSQLPKDRFSAERLKGVDSTLKIQPAKLEDSAVYLCASSLDPTSPEQYFGPGTRLTVT.

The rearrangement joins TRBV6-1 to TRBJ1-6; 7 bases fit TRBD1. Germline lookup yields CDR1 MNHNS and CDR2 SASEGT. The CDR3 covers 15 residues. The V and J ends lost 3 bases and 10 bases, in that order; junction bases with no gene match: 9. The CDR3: CASSEVGGLTSPLHF. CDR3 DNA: TGTGCCAGCAGTGAGGTAGGGGGCCTAACGTCACCCCTCCACTTT.

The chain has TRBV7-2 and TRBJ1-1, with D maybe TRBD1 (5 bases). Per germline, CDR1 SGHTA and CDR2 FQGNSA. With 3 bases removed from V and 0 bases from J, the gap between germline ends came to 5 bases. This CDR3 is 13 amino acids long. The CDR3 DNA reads TGTGCCAGCAGCTTCAGGGTGAACACTGAAGCTTTCTTT. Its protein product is CASSFRVNTEAFF.

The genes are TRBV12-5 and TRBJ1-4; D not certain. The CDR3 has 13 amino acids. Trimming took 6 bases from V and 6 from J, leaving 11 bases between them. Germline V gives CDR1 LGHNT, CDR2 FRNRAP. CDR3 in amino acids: CASGTGQYEKLFF. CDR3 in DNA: TGTGCTAGTGGCACCGGGCAGTATGAAAAACTGTTTTTT.

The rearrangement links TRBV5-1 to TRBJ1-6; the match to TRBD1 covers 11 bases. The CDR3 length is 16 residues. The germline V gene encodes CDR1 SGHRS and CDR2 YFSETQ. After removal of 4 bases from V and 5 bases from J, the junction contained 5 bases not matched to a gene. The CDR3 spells CASSDRDRGNNSPLHF. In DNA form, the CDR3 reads TGCGCCAGCAGCGACCGGGACAGGGGGAATAATTCACCCCTCCACTTT. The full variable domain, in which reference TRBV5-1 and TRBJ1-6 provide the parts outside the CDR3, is KAGVTQTPRYLIKTRGQQVTLSCSPISGHRSVSWYQQTPGQGLQFLFEYFSETQRNKGNFPGRFSGRQFSNSRSEMNVSTLELGDSALYLCASSDRDRGNNSPLHFGNGTRLTVT.

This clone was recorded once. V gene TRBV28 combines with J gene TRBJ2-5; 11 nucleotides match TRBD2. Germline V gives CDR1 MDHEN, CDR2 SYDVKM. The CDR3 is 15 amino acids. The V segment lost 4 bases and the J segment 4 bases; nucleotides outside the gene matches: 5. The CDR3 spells CASSSQTSGTETQYF. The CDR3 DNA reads TGTGCCAGCAGTTCCCAGACTAGCGGGACAGAGACCCAGTACTTC.

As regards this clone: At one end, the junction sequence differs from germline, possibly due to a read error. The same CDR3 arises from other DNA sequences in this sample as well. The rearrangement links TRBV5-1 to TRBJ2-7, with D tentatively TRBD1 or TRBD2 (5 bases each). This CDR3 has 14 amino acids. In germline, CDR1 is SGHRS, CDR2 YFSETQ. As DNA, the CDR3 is TGCGCCAGCACACCCTCGAGGCTGGGGGACGAACAGTACTTC. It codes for CASTPSRLGDEQYF.

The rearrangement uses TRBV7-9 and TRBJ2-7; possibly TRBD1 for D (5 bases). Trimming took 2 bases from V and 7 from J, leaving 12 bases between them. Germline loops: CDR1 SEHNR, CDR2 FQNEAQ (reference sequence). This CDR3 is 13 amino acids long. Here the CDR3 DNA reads TGTGCCAGCAGCTTAAGGGGCATAGATGAGCAGTACTTC. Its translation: CASSLRGIDEQYF.

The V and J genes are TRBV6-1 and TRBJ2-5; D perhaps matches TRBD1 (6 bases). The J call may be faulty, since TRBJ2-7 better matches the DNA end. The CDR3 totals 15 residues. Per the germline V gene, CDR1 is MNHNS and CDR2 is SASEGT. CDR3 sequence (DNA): TGTGCCAGCAGTGAGGTAGGGGGTGGCCCCTACGAGCAGTACTTC. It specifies CASSEVGGGPYEQYF.

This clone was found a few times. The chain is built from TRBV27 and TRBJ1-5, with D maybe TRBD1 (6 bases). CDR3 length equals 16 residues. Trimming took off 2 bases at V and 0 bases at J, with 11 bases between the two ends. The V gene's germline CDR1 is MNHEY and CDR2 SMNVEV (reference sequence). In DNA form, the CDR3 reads TGTGCCAGCAGTTTAAACAGGGATTATAGCAATCAGCCCCAGCATTTT. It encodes CASSLNRDYSNQPQHF.

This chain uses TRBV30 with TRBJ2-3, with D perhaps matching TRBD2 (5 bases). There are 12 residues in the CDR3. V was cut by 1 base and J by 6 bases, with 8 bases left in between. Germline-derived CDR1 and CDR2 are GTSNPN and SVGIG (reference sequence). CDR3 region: CAWSETGDTQYF. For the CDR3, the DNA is TGTGCCTGGAGTGAAACGGGGGATACGCAGTATTTT. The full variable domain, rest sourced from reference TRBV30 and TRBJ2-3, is SQTIHQWPATLVQPVGSPLSLECTVEGTSNPNLYWYRQAAGRGLQLLFYSVGIGQISSEVPQNLSASRPQDRQFILSSKKLLLSDSGFYLCAWSETGDTQYFGPGTRLTVL.

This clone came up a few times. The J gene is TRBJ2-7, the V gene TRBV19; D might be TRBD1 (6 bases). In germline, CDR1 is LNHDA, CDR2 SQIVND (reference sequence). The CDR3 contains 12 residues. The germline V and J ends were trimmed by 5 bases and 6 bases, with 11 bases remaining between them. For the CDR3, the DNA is TGTGCCAGTAGTTACCAAGGGGGCGAGCAGTACTTC. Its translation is CASSYQGGEQYF.

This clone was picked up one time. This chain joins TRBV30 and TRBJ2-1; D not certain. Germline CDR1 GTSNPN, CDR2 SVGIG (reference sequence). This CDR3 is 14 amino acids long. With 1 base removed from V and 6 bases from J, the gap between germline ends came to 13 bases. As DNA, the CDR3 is TGTGCCTGGAGTGCCGGTCTGCCCCCCAATGAGCAGTTCTTC. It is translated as CAWSAGLPPNEQFF.

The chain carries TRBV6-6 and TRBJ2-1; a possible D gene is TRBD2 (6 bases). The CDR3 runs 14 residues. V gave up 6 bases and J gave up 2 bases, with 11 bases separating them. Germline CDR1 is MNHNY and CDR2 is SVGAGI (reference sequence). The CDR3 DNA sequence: TGTGCCAGCAGCCCACCGGGGGCCTACAATGAGCAGTTCTTC. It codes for CASSPPGAYNEQFF.

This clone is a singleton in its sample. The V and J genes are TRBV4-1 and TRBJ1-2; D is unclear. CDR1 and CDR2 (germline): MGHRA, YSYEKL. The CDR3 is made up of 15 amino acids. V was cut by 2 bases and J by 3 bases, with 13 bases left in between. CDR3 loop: CASSQSVPGDYGYTF. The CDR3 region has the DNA TGCGCCAGCAGCCAATCCGTCCCGGGAGACTATGGCTACACCTTC.

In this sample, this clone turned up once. CDR3 DNA sequence: TGCGCCAGCAGCTTACCGGGGGACACCCAAGCTTTCTTT. This gives the protein CASSLPGDTQAFF. The V gene is TRBV5-1, the J gene TRBJ1-1, with D possibly matching TRBD1 (6 bases). The germline CDR1 and CDR2 sequences are SGHRS and YFSETQ. The length of the CDR3 is 13 residues. V was cut by 2 bases and J by 9 bases, with 14 bases left in between.

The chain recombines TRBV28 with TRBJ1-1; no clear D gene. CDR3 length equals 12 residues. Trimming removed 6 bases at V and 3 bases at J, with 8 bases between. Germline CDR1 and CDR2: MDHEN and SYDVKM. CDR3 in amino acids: CASSPGYTEAFF. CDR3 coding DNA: TGTGCCAGCAGCCCTGGTTACACTGAAGCTTTCTTT. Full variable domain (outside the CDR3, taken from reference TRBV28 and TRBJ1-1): DVKVTQSSRYLVKRTGEKVFLECVQDMDHENMFWYRQDPGLGLRLIYFSYDVKMKEKGDIPEGYSVSREKKERFSLILESASTNQTSMYLCASSPGYTEAFFGQGTRLTVV.

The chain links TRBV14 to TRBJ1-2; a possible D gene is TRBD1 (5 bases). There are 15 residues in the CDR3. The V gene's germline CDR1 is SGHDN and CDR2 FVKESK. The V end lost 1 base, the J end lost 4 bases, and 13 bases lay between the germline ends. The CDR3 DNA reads TGTGCCAGCAGCCAAGTCGGCTCGGGGGGCTATGGCTACACCTTC. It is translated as CASSQVGSGGYGYTF.

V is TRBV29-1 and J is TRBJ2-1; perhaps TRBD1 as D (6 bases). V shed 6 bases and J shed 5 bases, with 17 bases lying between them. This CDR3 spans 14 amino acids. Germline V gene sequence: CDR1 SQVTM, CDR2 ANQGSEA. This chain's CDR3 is CSVRARTANNEQFF. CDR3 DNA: TGCAGCGTCCGAGCGAGGACAGCGAACAATGAGCAGTTCTTC.

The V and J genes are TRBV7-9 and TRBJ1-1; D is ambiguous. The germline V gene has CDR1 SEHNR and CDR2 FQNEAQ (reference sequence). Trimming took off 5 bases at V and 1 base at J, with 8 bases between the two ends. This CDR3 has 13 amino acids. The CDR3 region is CASSRAANTEAFF. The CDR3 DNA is TGTGCCAGCAGCAGAGCAGCGAACACTGAAGCTTTCTTT.

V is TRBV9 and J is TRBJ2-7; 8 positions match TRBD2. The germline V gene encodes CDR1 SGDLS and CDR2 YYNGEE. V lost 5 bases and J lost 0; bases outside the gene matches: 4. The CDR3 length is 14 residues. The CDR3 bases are TGTGCCAGCAGTAAGCGGGGGAACTCCTACGAGCAGTACTTC. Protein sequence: CASSKRGNSYEQYF.

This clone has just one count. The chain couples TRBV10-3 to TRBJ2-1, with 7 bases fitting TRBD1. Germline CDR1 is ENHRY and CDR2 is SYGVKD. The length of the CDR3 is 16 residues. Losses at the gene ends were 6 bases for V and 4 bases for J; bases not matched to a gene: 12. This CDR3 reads CAIRRETGIRYNEQFF. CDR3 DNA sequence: TGTGCCATCAGGCGTGAGACAGGGATTCGGTACAATGAGCAGTTCTTC.

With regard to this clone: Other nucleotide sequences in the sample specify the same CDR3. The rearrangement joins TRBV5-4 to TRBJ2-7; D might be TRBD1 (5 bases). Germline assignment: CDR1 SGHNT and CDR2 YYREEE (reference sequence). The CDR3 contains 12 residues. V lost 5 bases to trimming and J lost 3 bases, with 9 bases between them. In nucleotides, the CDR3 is TGTGCCAGCAGTAGAGACAGCTACGAGCAGTACTTC. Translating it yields CASSRDSYEQYF.

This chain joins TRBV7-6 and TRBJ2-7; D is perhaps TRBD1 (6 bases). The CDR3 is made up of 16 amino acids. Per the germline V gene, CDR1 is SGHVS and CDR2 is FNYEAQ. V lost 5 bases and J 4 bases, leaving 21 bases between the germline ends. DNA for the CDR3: TGTGCCAGCAGCCCTCTCTTGGGGGCCGACCGGTACGAGCAGTACTTC. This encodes CASSPLLGADRYEQYF.